The 13 T cell receptor beta chains below all came from one sample that was sequenced in a study of patients and donors after allogeneic stem cell transplantation. In TCRdb, the RT-PCR reads were re-called with MiXCR into one record per CDR3 protein. The table has fewer than 75,000 distinct CDR3 sequences, about 26% seen once. The material sequenced was blood, either unsorted or a sorted T cell fraction (not recorded which). These TCRs come from a human donor who was either an allogeneic HSCT recipient or a stem cell or donor lymphocyte infusion donor (not recorded which). It is not recorded whose cells these are; they may come from a transplant donor.

The table lists this clonotype with a count of one. The rearrangement links TRBV14 to TRBJ2-3; D might be TRBD2 (5 bases). This CDR3 is 15 amino acids long. V lost 1 base, J lost 0 bases, and 8 bases lay in between. CDR1 is SGHDN and CDR2 is FVKESK in the germline V gene. The DNA for the CDR3 is TGTGCCAGCAGCCAAGTAGCGTCGAGCACAGATACGCAGTATTTT. Translated, it gives CASSQVASSTDTQYF.

The V gene is TRBV5-1, the J gene TRBJ2-7; TRBD1 might be the D (5 bases). This CDR3 has 13 amino acids. V was shortened by 2 bases and J by 3 bases, with 9 bases between the two germline ends. In germline, CDR1 is SGHRS, CDR2 YFSETQ. The CDR3 DNA sequence: TGCGCCAGCAGCTTTACAGGCTTCTACGAGCAGTACTTC. Its protein is CASSFTGFYEQYF.

The chain is built from TRBV5-1 and TRBJ1-4; no definite D call. V dropped 0 bases and J dropped 7 bases, with 7 bases sitting between them. CDR1 and CDR2 (germline): SGHRS, YFSETQ. The CDR3 totals 13 residues. For the CDR3, the DNA is TGCGCCAGCAGCTTGGGGTCCGCTGAAAAACTGTTTTTT. It encodes CASSLGSAEKLFF.

CDR3 DNA sequence: TGTGCCAGCAGGGCCTCGCGGGAGGCGCCCTACGAGCAGTACTTC. Its protein is CASRASREAPYEQYF. The chain combines TRBV2 with TRBJ2-7; TRBD2 matches at 8 bases. Germline CDR1 SNHLY, CDR2 FYNNEI. The CDR3 has 15 residues. V gave up 6 bases and J gave up 2 bases; unmatched junction bases: 9. The full variable domain, rest sourced from reference TRBV2 and TRBJ2-7, is EPEVTQTPSHQVTQMGQEVILRCVPISNHLYFYWYRQILGQKVEFLVSFYNNEISEKSEIFDDQFSVERPDGSNFTLKIRSTKLEDSAMYFCASRASREAPYEQYFGPGTRLTVT.

CDR3 protein: CAIRARDSYGYTF. The CDR3, as DNA: TGTGCCATCAGGGCCAGAGACAGCTATGGCTACACCTTC. The V gene is TRBV10-3, the J gene TRBJ1-2; maybe TRBD1 (5 bases). This CDR3 has 13 amino acids. Germline lookup yields CDR1 ENHRY and CDR2 SYGVKD. V dropped 6 bases and J dropped 4 bases, with 12 bases sitting between them.

This chain connects TRBV27 to TRBJ2-3; unclear D gene. CDR1 and CDR2 from the germline V gene are MNHEY and SMNVEV (reference sequence). The germline V and J ends were trimmed by 3 bases and 1 base, with 11 bases remaining between them. CDR3 length: 15 amino acids. The CDR3 is CASSFMPSGTDTQYF. CDR3 coding DNA: TGTGCCAGCAGTTTCATGCCGTCCGGCACAGATACGCAGTATTTT.

The chain has TRBV18 and TRBJ2-7, with 7 bases that match TRBD1. In germline, CDR1 is KGHSH, CDR2 LQKENI. CDR3 length: 14 amino acids. The J segment lost 2 bases and the V segment lost 0 bases, leaving 1 base of the junction unmatched. In DNA, the CDR3 is TGTGCCAGCTCACCACCTGACAGGGCCTACGAGCAGTACTTC. This sequence encodes CASSPPDRAYEQYF.

Many counts were recorded for this clonotype. This rearrangement joins TRBV12-3 or TRBV12-4 to TRBJ1-5; D unclear. The CDR3 runs 14 residues. Deletions cut 3 bases from V and 0 bases from J, with 6 bases between. CDR3 nucleotide sequence: TGTGCCAGCAGTTTCCGGGGTAGCAATCAGCCCCAGCATTTT. Protein product: CASSFRGSNQPQHF.

A remark on this clonotype: Since a much larger clone is just one base distant, this may be a read error. The CDR3 reads CSATWGTNGFTF. The CDR3 nucleotides read TGCAGTGCCACGTGGGGGACAAATGGCTTCACCTTC. The genes are TRBV20-1 and TRBJ1-2, with D maybe TRBD1 (6 bases). Germline V gives CDR1 DFQATT, CDR2 SNEGSKA (reference sequence). The CDR3 contains 12 residues.

This clonotype was recorded many times. The rearrangement links TRBV27 to TRBJ1-3, with D hard to call. Germline CDR1 and CDR2: MNHEY and SMNVEV (reference sequence). The CDR3 is 14 amino acids. Trimming stripped 3 bases from V and 0 bases from J, with 6 bases between. The CDR3 DNA reads TGTGCCAGCAGTTTGTTGGGCTCTGGAAACACCATATATTTT. Protein: CASSLLGSGNTIYF.

The chain employs TRBV5-5 and TRBJ2-7; possible D gene TRBD1, 6 bases. V was pared by 1 base and J by 3 bases, with 14 bases between. From germline, CDR1 is SGHKS and CDR2 YYEKEE (reference sequence). There are 15 residues in the CDR3. The CDR3 is CASSLYGTHYYEQYF. In nucleotides, the CDR3 is TGTGCCAGCAGCTTGTATGGGACACACTACTACGAGCAGTACTTC.

This clonotype was seen more than once but under ten times. This chain links TRBV12-3 or TRBV12-4 with TRBJ1-1, with D maybe TRBD1 (5 bases). The CDR3 is made up of 14 amino acids. The V end was cut by 3 bases, the J end by 5 bases, with 13 bases between. The CDR3 bases are TGTGCCAGCAGTTTTCAGGGTGTGGCGACTGAAGCTTTCTTT. Translation gives CASSFQGVATEAFF.

This clonotype was counted a few times. The V and J genes are TRBV6-5 and TRBJ2-5; maybe TRBD1 (5 bases). Trimming left V 0 bases short and J 0 bases short, with 11 bases between. CDR3 length: 16 residues. Germline CDR1 and CDR2: MNHEY and SVGAGI. This chain's CDR3 is CASSYSRTLYQETQYF. CDR3 DNA: TGTGCCAGCAGTTACTCGAGGACACTGTACCAAGAGACCCAGTACTTC.